Listed below are T cell receptor beta chains from one sample, sequenced in a study of memory CD4+ T cells and cytomegalovirus serostatus. Libraries were prepared by immunoSEQ multiplex PCR; TCRdb keeps only in-frame clonotypes and omits some of them. The data contain about 52,000 clones, 80% of them singletons. The source material was memory CD4+ T cells from blood. Source of these receptors: an adult in good health and CMV-seropositive. Each CDR3 is given with its conserved first and last residue. A D gene is named only where the DNA matches it firmly. The size of a clone is reported for some rows only, either as once, few or many, or as a class for expanded clones.

d_call: TRBD2; j_call: TRBJ2-7; v_call: TRBV7-6; clone_size: once; cdr3_nt: TGTGCCAGCAGCTTAGGCCCCAGCGGGAACTACGAGCAGTACTTC; cdr3_aa: CASSLGPSGNYEQYF
d_call: NA; j_call: TRBJ1-1; v_call: TRBV7-8; clone_size: NA; cdr3_nt: TGTGCCAGCAGCTTACAGCCCCCATCGAGGAACACTGAAGCTTTCTTT; cdr3_aa: CASSLQPPSRNTEAFF
d_call: TRBD2; j_call: TRBJ2-5; v_call: TRBV11-2; clone_size: once; cdr3_nt: TGTGCCAGCAGCCCCAAGGGACTAGCGGGGACCCAGTACTTC; cdr3_aa: CASSPKGLAGTQYF
d_call: NA; j_call: TRBJ1-1; v_call: TRBV28; clone_size: NA; cdr3_nt: TGTGCCAGCACTCCGGGTCAGGGATTCGGTGCAGCTTTCTTT; cdr3_aa: CASTPGQGFGAAFF
d_call: TRBD1; j_call: TRBJ2-1; v_call: TRBV5-1; clone_size: NA; cdr3_nt: TGCGCCAGCAGCGTTGGGACAGGGGGGTACAATGAGCAGTTCTTC; cdr3_aa: CASSVGTGGYNEQFF
d_call: TRBD1; j_call: TRBJ1-2; v_call: TRBV5-1; clone_size: NA; cdr3_nt: TGCGCCAGCAGCTGGGACAGGGACTATGGCTACACCTTC; cdr3_aa: CASSWDRDYGYTF
d_call: NA; j_call: TRBJ2-1; v_call: TRBV7-9; clone_size: NA; cdr3_nt: TGTGCCAGCAGCTTAGGTCTAATACGACTGGGCTCCTACAATGAGCAGTTCTTC; cdr3_aa: CASSLGLIRLGSYNEQFF
d_call: TRBD2; j_call: TRBJ2-1; v_call: TRBV10-2; clone_size: NA; cdr3_nt: TGCGCCAGCAGGGGACTAGCGGGAGAGGAGAGCTCCTACAATGAGCAGTTCTTC; cdr3_aa: CASRGLAGEESSYNEQFF
d_call: NA; j_call: TRBJ2-3; v_call: TRBV6-6; clone_size: NA; cdr3_nt: TGTGCCAGCAGCCGACTAGGCCTGGAGACAGATACGCAGTATTTT; cdr3_aa: CASSRLGLETDTQYF
d_call: NA; j_call: TRBJ2-3; v_call: TRBV6-5; clone_size: NA; cdr3_nt: TGTGCCACAAAACTGGGTGGACGCACAGATACGCAGTATTTT; cdr3_aa: CATKLGGRTDTQYF
d_call: NA; j_call: TRBJ1-1; v_call: TRBV5-5; clone_size: NA; cdr3_nt: TGTGCCAGCAGCTGGGACATCCGGACCAACACTGAAGCTTTCTTT; cdr3_aa: CASSWDIRTNTEAFF
d_call: NA; j_call: TRBJ1-4; v_call: TRBV11-2; clone_size: once; cdr3_nt: TGTGCCAGCAGCCCGGGGTGGACTAATGAAAAACTGTTTTTT; cdr3_aa: CASSPGWTNEKLFF
d_call: NA; j_call: TRBJ2-2; v_call: TRBV5-1; clone_size: NA; cdr3_nt: TGCGCCAGCAGCTTGGCCGGAGGGGGCAGTAACACCGGGGAGCTGTTTTTT; cdr3_aa: CASSLAGGGSNTGELFF
d_call: NA; j_call: TRBJ2-1; v_call: TRBV9; clone_size: NA; cdr3_nt: TGTGCCAGCAGCCATGTTAGGCGACGGACCCAAGAACCGGACAATGAGCAGTTCTTC; cdr3_aa: CASSHVRRRTQEPDNEQFF
d_call: TRBD2; j_call: TRBJ2-1; v_call: TRBV5-1; clone_size: NA; cdr3_nt: TGCGCCAGCACCATAGCGGGAGGGAACTACAATGAGCAGTTCTTC; cdr3_aa: CASTIAGGNYNEQFF
d_call: TRBD2; j_call: TRBJ2-1; v_call: TRBV2; clone_size: NA; cdr3_nt: TGTGCCAGCATCCCTCGGACTAGCGGGGCCAATGAGCAGTTCTTC; cdr3_aa: CASIPRTSGANEQFF
d_call: NA; j_call: TRBJ1-6; v_call: TRBV6-5; clone_size: NA; cdr3_nt: TGTGCCAGCAGGCCCGGTCAGGGAGGGGGAACCCTCCACTTT; cdr3_aa: CASRPGQGGGTLHF
d_call: NA; j_call: TRBJ2-7; v_call: TRBV21-1; clone_size: NA; cdr3_nt: TGTGCTAGCGGAAAAAGAGGATACGAGCAGTACTTC; cdr3_aa: CASGKRGYEQYF
d_call: NA; j_call: TRBJ1-4; v_call: TRBV19; clone_size: NA; cdr3_nt: TGTGCCAGTGGGCGGCAAGGGCAAGATGAAAAACTGTTTTTT; cdr3_aa: CASGRQGQDEKLFF
d_call: NA; j_call: TRBJ2-3; v_call: TRBV18; clone_size: once; cdr3_nt: TGTGCCAGCTCACAATACACAGATACGCAGTATTTT; cdr3_aa: CASSQYTDTQYF
d_call: NA; j_call: TRBJ2-2; v_call: TRBV19; clone_size: once; cdr3_nt: TGTGCCAGTGACGGGGGAGTGAAAACCGGGGAGCTGTTTTTT; cdr3_aa: CASDGGVKTGELFF
d_call: NA; j_call: TRBJ1-1; v_call: TRBV18; clone_size: NA; cdr3_nt: TGTGCCAGCTCACTTTCGAAGAACACTGAAGCTTTCTTT; cdr3_aa: CASSLSKNTEAFF
d_call: NA; j_call: TRBJ1-2; v_call: TRBV19; clone_size: NA; cdr3_nt: TGTGCCAGTAGCATAGGGACAATTCGCCCCCAGCATGGCTACACCTTC; cdr3_aa: CASSIGTIRPQHGYTF
d_call: NA; j_call: TRBJ1-3; v_call: TRBV11-2; clone_size: NA; cdr3_nt: TGTGCCAGCAGTACAGGCAGCCTGGGCTCTGGAAACACCATATATTTT; cdr3_aa: CASSTGSLGSGNTIYF
d_call: TRBD2; j_call: TRBJ2-5; v_call: TRBV6-1; clone_size: NA; cdr3_nt: TGTGCCAGCAGATCGCGGGGGGCTCAAGAGACCCAGTACTTC; cdr3_aa: CASRSRGAQETQYF
d_call: TRBD2; j_call: TRBJ2-5; v_call: TRBV7-2; clone_size: NA; cdr3_nt: TGTGCCAGCAGCATCAGGGAGCGGGAGGGGGGGACCCAGTACTTC; cdr3_aa: CASSIREREGGTQYF
d_call: NA; j_call: TRBJ1-5; v_call: TRBV6-1; clone_size: NA; cdr3_nt: TGTGCCACCTCACGGGGGATGGGGCAGCCCCAGCATTTT; cdr3_aa: CATSRGMGQPQHF
d_call: NA; j_call: TRBJ1-3; v_call: TRBV12-5; clone_size: NA; cdr3_nt: TGTGCTAGTGGCCGCGAACTGTGGACTGGAAACACCATATATTTT; cdr3_aa: CASGRELWTGNTIYF
d_call: NA; j_call: TRBJ1-1; v_call: TRBV7-2; clone_size: NA; cdr3_nt: TGTGCCAGCAGCACAAAGAGGAACACTGAAGCTTTCTTT; cdr3_aa: CASSTKRNTEAFF
d_call: TRBD2; j_call: TRBJ2-3; v_call: TRBV18; clone_size: NA; cdr3_nt: TGTGCCAGCTCACGGACAGATAGCGGGGTTAGCACAGATACGCAGTATTTT; cdr3_aa: CASSRTDSGVSTDTQYF
d_call: TRBD1; j_call: TRBJ1-5; v_call: TRBV30; clone_size: NA; cdr3_nt: TGTGCCTGGAGGCCAAGACAGGGGAGCAATCAGCCCCAGCATTTT; cdr3_aa: CAWRPRQGSNQPQHF
d_call: TRBD2; j_call: TRBJ2-7; v_call: TRBV2; clone_size: NA; cdr3_nt: TGTGCCGCCACTAGCGGGGACCCTCCCTACGAGCAGTACTTC; cdr3_aa: CAATSGDPPYEQYF
d_call: NA; j_call: TRBJ2-7; v_call: TRBV19; clone_size: NA; cdr3_nt: TGTGCCAGTAGAGGTGGGACCTACGAGCAGTACTTC; cdr3_aa: CASRGGTYEQYF
d_call: TRBD2; j_call: TRBJ2-5; v_call: TRBV2; clone_size: NA; cdr3_nt: TGTGCCGGGGGGACTAGCGGGGAGACCCAGTACTTC; cdr3_aa: CAGGTSGETQYF
d_call: NA; j_call: TRBJ1-3; v_call: TRBV7-9; clone_size: NA; cdr3_nt: TGTGCCAGCAGCCCAAAGGCGAGAATCTCTGGAAACACCATATATTTT; cdr3_aa: CASSPKARISGNTIYF
d_call: NA; j_call: TRBJ2-2; v_call: TRBV18; clone_size: NA; cdr3_nt: TGTGCCAGCTCACCATCCCAGGGGTCCGGGGAGCTGTTTTTT; cdr3_aa: CASSPSQGSGELFF
d_call: NA; j_call: TRBJ2-7; v_call: TRBV4-2; clone_size: once; cdr3_nt: TGTGCCAGCAGCCAAGTGTTATCCGAGCTGGATTACGAGCAGTACTTC; cdr3_aa: CASSQVLSELDYEQYF
d_call: TRBD1; j_call: TRBJ2-3; v_call: TRBV18; clone_size: NA; cdr3_nt: TGTGCCAGCTCACCGACAGGGGCGATGACAGATACGCAGTATTTT; cdr3_aa: CASSPTGAMTDTQYF
d_call: TRBD2; j_call: TRBJ2-2; v_call: TRBV5-4; clone_size: NA; cdr3_nt: TGTGCCAGCAGCTTGCTAGCGGGAAGGAACACCGGGGAGCTGTTTTTT; cdr3_aa: CASSLLAGRNTGELFF
d_call: TRBD1; j_call: TRBJ2-7; v_call: TRBV5-5; clone_size: NA; cdr3_nt: TGTGCCAGCAGCCCGGGACAGTCCTCCTACGAGCAGTACTTC; cdr3_aa: CASSPGQSSYEQYF
d_call: NA; j_call: TRBJ1-6; v_call: TRBV7-8; clone_size: NA; cdr3_nt: TGTGCCAGCAGCTCTCGACAGAGACAGAATTCACCCCTCCACTTT; cdr3_aa: CASSSRQRQNSPLHF
d_call: NA; j_call: TRBJ1-1; v_call: TRBV2; clone_size: once; cdr3_nt: TGTGCCAGCAGTGGAGGTGGGGGGGGTTGGACTGAAGCTTTCTTT; cdr3_aa: CASSGGGGGWTEAFF
d_call: TRBD1; j_call: TRBJ1-4; v_call: TRBV7-9; clone_size: NA; cdr3_nt: TGTGCCAGCAGCTTGGACAGGGCGAGGTATAGTAGGGATGAAAAACTGTTTTTT; cdr3_aa: CASSLDRARYSRDEKLFF
d_call: NA; j_call: TRBJ2-3; v_call: TRBV20-1; clone_size: NA; cdr3_nt: TGCAGTGCCTCAGATCATACGCAGTATTTT; cdr3_aa: CSASDHTQYF
d_call: TRBD2; j_call: TRBJ2-7; v_call: TRBV18; clone_size: NA; cdr3_nt: TGTGCCAGCTCACCCCGGACTAGCAGAGGATCCTACGAGCAGTACTTC; cdr3_aa: CASSPRTSRGSYEQYF